This T cell receptor (beta chain) was identified in a study of cytomegalovirus exposure and HLA in healthy donors. Findings and caveats of the study: Analyses of presence/absence relied on an assumption of roughly uniform sequencing depth across donors. Confirmation in vitro established that a few CMV-associated chains were specific for CMV antigens.

The CDR3 has 15 amino acids. V gave up 7 bases and J gave up 9 bases; unmatched junction bases: 7. CDR1 LNHDA and CDR2 SQIVND come from the germline V gene (reference sequence). Note on this clone: Its matching antigen is unknown.

PCR was performed using 60 Vbeta and 13 Jbeta primers. Measured with immunoSEQ multiplex PCR; TCRdb has only the in-frame clones, and not every one. The repertoire holds some 130,000 clones, with 65% to 90% as singletons. The sequenced material came from PBMCs. J is TRBJ2-1 and V is TRBV19; TRBD2 matches at 15 bases. This clonotype was obtained from a girl aged 2-10 years in good health and CMV-seronegative. The DNA of the CDR3 is TGTGCCAGTACCACTGGGACTAGCGGGAGGCTTGAGCAGTTCTTC. This sequence encodes CASTTGTSGRLEQFF.